This T cell receptor (beta chain) derives from a study of T cells in Graves' hyperthyroidism and ophthalmopathy. Germline loops: CDR1 MNHEY, CDR2 SVGAGI. Trimming stripped 2 bases from V and 4 bases from J, with 17 bases between. The length of the CDR3 is 16 residues. Whole-study results and caveats: Blood shared most expanded thyroid clonotypes above 0.001. A 13 V-J signature model discriminated ophthalmopathy versus stable hyperthyroidism.

This clonotype showed up many times. Its antigen remains unidentified. The source material, RNA transcripts, was used to amplify TCR beta CDR3 regions. TCR CDR3 underwent first-round RT-PCR with the HTBI primer set. Each CDR3 protein gets one entry after TCRdb re-called the multiplex PCR reads with MiXCR. The sample includes some 320,000 distinct CDR3 sequences, roughly 13% of them seen just once. Sequencing was done on a sample of blood. This sequence originates from a woman aged 40 to 55 with Graves' ophthalmopathy. V is TRBV6-5 and J is TRBJ1-2, with D possibly TRBD1 on 5 matching bases. Written as DNA, the CDR3 is TGTGCCAGCAGTTACCGCCGTCCGGAGCAGGGCTATGGCTACACCTTC. This gives the protein CASSYRRPEQGYGYTF.